Presented here are 3 T cell receptor beta chains from one specimen sequenced in a study of cytomegalovirus exposure and HLA in healthy donors. Primers for the PCR totalled 60 Vbeta and 13 Jbeta. Produced via immunoSEQ multiplex PCR; TCRdb's table is partial and in-frame only. The data hold under 200,000 clones, with around 88% observed a single time. Source material: PBMCs. All receptors come from a woman aged 25-40 years in good health and CMV-seronegative.

The chain combines TRBV19 with TRBJ1-5; D is ambiguous. Germline assignment: CDR1 LNHDA and CDR2 SQIVND (reference sequence). This CDR3 region has 12 residues. The germline V and J ends were trimmed by 7 bases and 9 bases, with 13 bases remaining between them. The CDR3 region has the DNA TGTGCCAGTAAGCCACCGTCCGGGCCCCAGCATTTT. This translates into CASKPPSGPQHF. Full variable domain (outside the CDR3, taken from reference TRBV19 and TRBJ1-5): DGGITQSPKYLFRKEGQNVTLSCEQNLNHDAMYWYRQDPGQGLRLIYYSQIVNDFQKGDIAEGYSVSREKKESFPLTVTSAQKNPTAFYLCASKPPSGPQHFGDGTRLSIL.

V gene TRBV28 combines with J gene TRBJ1-5; TRBD1 might be the D (5 bases). V was pared by 4 bases and J by 6 bases, with 19 bases between. Germline loops: CDR1 MDHEN, CDR2 SYDVKM. This CDR3 has 16 residues. The CDR3 sequence: CASSSNYGTRVQPQHF. The CDR3 DNA is TGTGCCAGCAGTTCAAACTACGGGACTCGGGTTCAGCCCCAGCATTTT. The complete variable domain, with remaining parts taken from reference TRBV28 and TRBJ1-5, reads DVKVTQSSRYLVKRTGEKVFLECVQDMDHENMFWYRQDPGLGLRLIYFSYDVKMKEKGDIPEGYSVSREKKERFSLILESASTNQTSMYLCASSSNYGTRVQPQHFGDGTRLSIL.

This clone has just a few counts. The rearrangement uses TRBV18 and TRBJ2-3; TRBD1 agrees at 7 bases. Germline V lookup: CDR1 KGHSH, CDR2 LQKENI. V shed 5 bases, J shed 1 base, and the junction held 6 bases outside the gene matches. This CDR3 has 15 amino acids. In DNA form, the CDR3 reads TGTGCCAGCTCATCCCGACAGGGCGGCACAGATACGCAGTATTTT. Translating it yields CASSSRQGGTDTQYF.